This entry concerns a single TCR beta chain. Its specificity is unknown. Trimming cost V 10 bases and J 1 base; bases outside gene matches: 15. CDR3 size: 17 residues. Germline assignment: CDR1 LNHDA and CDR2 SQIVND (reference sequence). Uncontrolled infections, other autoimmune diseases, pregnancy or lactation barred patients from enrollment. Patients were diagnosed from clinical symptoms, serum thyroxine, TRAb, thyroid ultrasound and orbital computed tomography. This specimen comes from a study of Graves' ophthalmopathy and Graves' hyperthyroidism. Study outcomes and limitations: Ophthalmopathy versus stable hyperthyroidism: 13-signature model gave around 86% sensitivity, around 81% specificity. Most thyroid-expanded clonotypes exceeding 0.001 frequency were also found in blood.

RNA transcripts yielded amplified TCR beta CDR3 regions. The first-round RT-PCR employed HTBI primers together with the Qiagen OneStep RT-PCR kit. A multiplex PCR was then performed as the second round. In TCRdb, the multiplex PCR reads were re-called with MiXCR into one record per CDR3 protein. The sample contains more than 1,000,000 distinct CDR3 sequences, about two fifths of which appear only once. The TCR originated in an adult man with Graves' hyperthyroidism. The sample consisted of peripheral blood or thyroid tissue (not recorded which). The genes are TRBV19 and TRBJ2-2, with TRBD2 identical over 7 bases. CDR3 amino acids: CAINRHAGAKNTGELFF. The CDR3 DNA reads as TGTGCCATTAACCGTCACGCGGGAGCTAAGAACACCGGGGAGCTGTTTTTT.